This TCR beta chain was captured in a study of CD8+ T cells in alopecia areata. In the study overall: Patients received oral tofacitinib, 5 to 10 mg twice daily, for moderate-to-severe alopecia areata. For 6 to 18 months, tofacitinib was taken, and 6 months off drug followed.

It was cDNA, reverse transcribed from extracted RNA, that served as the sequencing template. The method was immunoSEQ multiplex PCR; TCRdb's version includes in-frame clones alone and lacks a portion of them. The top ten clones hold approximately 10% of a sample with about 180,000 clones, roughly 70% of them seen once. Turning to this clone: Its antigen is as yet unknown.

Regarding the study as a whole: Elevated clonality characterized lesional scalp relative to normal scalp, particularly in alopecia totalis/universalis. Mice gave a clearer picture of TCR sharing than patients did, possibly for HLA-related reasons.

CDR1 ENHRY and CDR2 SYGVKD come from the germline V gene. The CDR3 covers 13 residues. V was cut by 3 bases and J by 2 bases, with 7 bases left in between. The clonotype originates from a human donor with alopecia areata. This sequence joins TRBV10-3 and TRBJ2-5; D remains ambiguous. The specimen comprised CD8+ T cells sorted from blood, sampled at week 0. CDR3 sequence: CAISDEKQETQYF. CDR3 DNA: TGTGCCATCAGTGATGAGAAGCAAGAGACCCAGTACTTC.